Following are 3 T cell receptor beta chains from one sample sequenced in a study of blood T cell repertoires in COVID-19. The data were produced by immunoSEQ multiplex PCR, yet TCRdb's version contains in-frame clones alone and is incomplete. The repertoire consists of approximately 150,000 clones, with approximately 84% occurring once and the leading ten covering approximately 2.6%. What was sequenced was peripheral blood. Receptors originate from a woman aged 80 or older with COVID-19, enrolled during active disease.

This chain links TRBV7-8 with TRBJ2-5; 14 bases map to TRBD2. The V segment lost 6 bases and the J segment 7 bases; nucleotides outside the gene matches: 7. Per germline, CDR1 SGHVS and CDR2 FQNEAQ. The length of the CDR3 is 15 residues. DNA for the CDR3: TGTGCCAGCAGTCGGACTAGCGGGGGGAAAGGGACCCAGTACTTC. Protein product: CASSRTSGGKGTQYF.

The J gene is TRBJ2-7, the V gene TRBV2, with TRBD2 matching 7 bases. CDR1 SNHLY and CDR2 FYNNEI come from the germline V gene. The CDR3 totals 15 residues. V gave up 1 base and J gave up 4 bases; unmatched junction bases: 7. This chain's CDR3 is CASSEVWVGGYEQYF. The CDR3 coding sequence is TGTGCCAGCAGTGAAGTTTGGGTGGGGGGGTACGAGCAGTACTTC.

The rearrangement joins TRBV13 to TRBJ2-1; TRBD2 matches 14 bases. In germline, CDR1 is PRHDT, CDR2 FYEKMQ (reference sequence). This CDR3 spans 18 amino acids. Trimming cost V 3 bases and J 2 bases; bases outside gene matches: 6. CDR3 bases: TGTGCCAGCAGCTTCGGACTAGCGGGAGGTCTCACCTACAATGAGCAGTTCTTC. This translates into CASSFGLAGGLTYNEQFF.